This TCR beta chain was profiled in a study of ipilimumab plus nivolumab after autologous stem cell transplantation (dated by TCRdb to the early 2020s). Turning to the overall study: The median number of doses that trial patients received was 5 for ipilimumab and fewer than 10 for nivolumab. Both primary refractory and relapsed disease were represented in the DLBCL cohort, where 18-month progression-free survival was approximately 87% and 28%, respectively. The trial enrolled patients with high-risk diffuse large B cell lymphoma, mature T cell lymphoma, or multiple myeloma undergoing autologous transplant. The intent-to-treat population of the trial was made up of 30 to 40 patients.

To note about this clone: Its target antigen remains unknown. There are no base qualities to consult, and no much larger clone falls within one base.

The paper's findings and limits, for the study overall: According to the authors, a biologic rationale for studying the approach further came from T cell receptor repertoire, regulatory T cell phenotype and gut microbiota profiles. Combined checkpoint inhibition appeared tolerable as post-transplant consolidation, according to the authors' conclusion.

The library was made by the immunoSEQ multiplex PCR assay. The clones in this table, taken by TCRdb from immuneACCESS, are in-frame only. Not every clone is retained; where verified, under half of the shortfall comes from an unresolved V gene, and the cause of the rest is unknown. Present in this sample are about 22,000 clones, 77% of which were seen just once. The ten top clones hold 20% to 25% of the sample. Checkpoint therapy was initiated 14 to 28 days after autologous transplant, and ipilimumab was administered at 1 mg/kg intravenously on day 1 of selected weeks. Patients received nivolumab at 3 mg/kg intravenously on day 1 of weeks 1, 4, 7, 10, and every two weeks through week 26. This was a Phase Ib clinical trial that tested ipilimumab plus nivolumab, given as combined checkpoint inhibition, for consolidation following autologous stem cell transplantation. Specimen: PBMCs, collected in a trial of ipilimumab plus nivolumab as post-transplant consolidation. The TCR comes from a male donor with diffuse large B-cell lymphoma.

Here is the DNA: TGCGCCAGCAGCTTGGCGGGGACGGATTATGGCTACACCTTC. It codes for CASSLAGTDYGYTF. The receptor chain draws on TRBV5-1 and TRBJ1-2, and perhaps TRBD1 as D gene, on 5 matching bases. From cysteine to phenylalanine, the CDR3 is 14 amino acids long. This entry keeps only the CDR3 DNA: 42 bases, framed from base 1. Cut back by 0 bases and 5 bases, the V and J ends lie 11 bases apart. The germline V gene sets CDR1 to SGHRS and CDR2 to YFSETQ.